This TCR beta chain was sequenced in a study of PD-L1 blockade in urothelial cancer. Study as a whole: In about 2014 therapy began: atezolizumab 1,200 mg intravenously every 3 weeks.

Documented time point: pretreatment peripheral blood. The study enrolled patients with locally advanced or metastatic urothelial carcinoma. Synthetic TCR analog templates were spiked into all PCRs individually. The protocol was immunoSEQ multiplex PCR, while the TCRdb copy is restricted to in-frame clones and leaves out a portion. Counted here are tens of thousands of clones, approximately 80% occurring once; the ten biggest clones make up approximately 15%. Trimming removed 5 bases at V and 4 bases at J, with 17 bases between. Germline loops: CDR1 LNHNV, CDR2 YYDKDF (reference sequence). The CDR3 has 16 residues.

This sample comprised PBMCs, obtained around atezolizumab (anti-PD-L1) treatment. The chain has TRBV15 and TRBJ2-2, with D possibly TRBD1 on 6 matching bases. The sequence was collected from a man in his fifties or sixties with urothelial cancer. CDR3 amino acids: CATSPLRGRGTGELFF. DNA of the CDR3: TGTGCCACCAGCCCGCTTAGGGGGAGAGGCACCGGGGAGCTGTTTTTT.